One sample yielded the 18 T cell receptor beta chains listed below, sequenced in a study of blood T cell repertoires in COVID-19. Some clones are missing from TCRdb's copy, which holds only in-frame ones; the method was immunoSEQ multiplex PCR. Of roughly 200,000 clones listed, 84% are singletons. The sequencing input was PBMCs or T cells enriched from blood (not recorded which). These receptors all come from a woman in her twenties or thirties who had been exposed to COVID-19.

The rearrangement links TRBV4-3 to TRBJ2-5; 7 bases match TRBD1. The CDR3 is made up of 14 amino acids. Per the germline V gene, CDR1 is LGHNA and CDR2 is YSLEER. Trimming removed 2 bases from V and 5 bases from J; junction bases left unmatched: 5. The CDR3 reads CASSQQTGWETQYF. CDR3 in DNA: TGCGCCAGCAGCCAACAGACAGGGTGGGAGACCCAGTACTTC.

The chain combines TRBV9 with TRBJ2-3; the match to TRBD2 covers 10 bases. Germline lookup yields CDR1 SGDLS and CDR2 YYNGEE. Germline trimming cut 4 bases from V and 0 bases from J; bases unmatched to any gene: 8. This CDR3 region has 17 residues. The CDR3 protein is CASSPISGGASTDTQYF. DNA for the CDR3: TGTGCCAGCAGCCCGATCAGCGGGGGGGCCAGCACAGATACGCAGTATTTT.

This clone was observed a handful of times. The chain has TRBV18 and TRBJ1-1; tentative D call: TRBD1 (5 bases). Germline CDR1 reads KGHSH; CDR2 reads LQKENI. V lost 6 bases and J lost 2, with 19 bases in between. The CDR3 runs to 16 residues. CDR3 region: CASSQTAPGRNTEAFF. For the CDR3, the DNA is TGTGCCAGCTCCCAGACCGCCCCAGGGCGAAACACTGAAGCTTTCTTT.

This chain connects TRBV25-1 to TRBJ1-4; the D gene is possibly TRBD1 (5 bases). Germline V lookup: CDR1 MGHDK, CDR2 SYGVNS. The V and J ends lost 3 bases and 3 bases respectively, with 5 bases between them. The CDR3 length is 13 residues. CDR3 sequence (DNA): TGTGCCAGCAGTGACAGGGCTAATGAAAAACTGTTTTTT. This translates into CASSDRANEKLFF.

The gene calls are TRBV30 and TRBJ1-6; the match to TRBD1 covers 8 bases. The V gene end was trimmed by 4 bases and the J gene end by 6 bases; junction bases not matched to a gene: 11. The CDR3 is made up of 16 amino acids. The germline V gene has CDR1 GTSNPN and CDR2 SVGIG (reference sequence). CDR3 protein: CAWTSAGGGGNSPLHF. DNA for the CDR3: TGTGCCTGGACGTCCGCAGGGGGCGGAGGTAATTCACCCCTCCACTTT.

The chain employs TRBV5-6 and TRBJ2-7, with TRBD2 matching 8 bases. The CDR3 has 15 amino acids. Germline V gives CDR1 SGHDT, CDR2 YYEEEE. Germline trimming cut 1 base from V and 2 bases from J; bases unmatched to any gene: 5. CDR3 residues: CASSLSGGAAYEQYF. The CDR3 nucleotides are TGTGCCAGCAGCTTGTCGGGGGGGGCCGCCTACGAGCAGTACTTC.

In its sample, this clone was seen once. The chain joins TRBV3-1 (or the pseudogene TRBV3-2) to TRBJ2-7; 9 positions match TRBD2. Losses at the gene ends were 4 bases for V and 3 bases for J; bases not matched to a gene: 19. The CDR3 totals 19 residues. In germline, CDR1 is LGHDT, CDR2 YNNKEL (reference sequence). The CDR3 DNA reads TGTGCCAGCAGCCCGAGTGGGCGGGGGGGCCCACGAAACTACTACGAGCAGTACTTC. This gives the protein CASSPSGRGGPRNYYEQYF.

The genes are TRBV6-5 and TRBJ1-1; a possible D gene is TRBD1 (5 bases). The CDR3 contains 12 residues. Trimming shortened V by 10 bases and J by 1 base, and 10 bases separated the two germline ends. Germline CDR1 reads MNHEY; CDR2 reads SVGAGI. This CDR3 is CATNTGNTEAFF. The CDR3 bases are TGTGCCACCAACACAGGGAACACTGAAGCTTTCTTT.

This clone was seen a single time. The CDR3 reads CASSFPSQPQHF. The DNA of the CDR3 is TGTGCCAGCAGTTTTCCCAGTCAGCCCCAGCATTTT. The J gene is TRBJ1-5, the V gene TRBV12-3 or TRBV12-4; D uncertain. The CDR3 loop spans 12 amino acids. V lost 3 bases and J 6 bases, leaving 6 bases between the germline ends.

Details on this clone: One end of the junction does not line up with germline, which may come from a read error. The V gene is TRBV5-1, the J gene TRBJ2-7, with D uncertain. The CDR3 runs 14 residues. Per germline, CDR1 SGHRS and CDR2 YFSETQ. The CDR3 DNA reads TGCGCCAGCAGTTTGGGCAGTGCCGCCTACGAGCAGTACTTC. Its translation: CASSLGSAAYEQYF.

The chain is built from TRBV7-9 and TRBJ2-7; D is possibly TRBD1 (5 bases). The germline V and J ends were trimmed by 11 bases and 0 bases, with 14 bases remaining between them. Germline lookup yields CDR1 SEHNR and CDR2 FQNEAQ (reference sequence). This CDR3 has 13 amino acids. The CDR3, as DNA: TGTGCCGGACAAGGACAAATCTCCTACGAGCAGTACTTC. Protein product: CAGQGQISYEQYF.

The chain couples TRBV5-1 to TRBJ1-6; 10 bases are a match to TRBD1. CDR3 length: 15 amino acids. Germline CDR1 and CDR2: SGHRS and YFSETQ. Unmatched junction bases numbered 8, after V lost 4 bases and J lost 10 bases. For the CDR3, the DNA is TGCGCCAGCAGCCCGGAGGGACAGGGGAGATCACCCCTCCACTTT. Amino acids: CASSPEGQGRSPLHF.

The rearrangement joins TRBV10-1 to TRBJ2-7; no reliable D call. There are 15 residues in the CDR3. The V end lost 6 bases, the J end lost 2 bases, and 17 bases lay between the germline ends. From germline, CDR1 is WNHNN and CDR2 SYGVQD (reference sequence). CDR3 loop: CASRPITVAPYEQYF. CDR3 nucleotides: TGCGCCAGCAGACCTATTACAGTGGCCCCCTACGAGCAGTACTTC.

This chain links TRBV6-5 with TRBJ1-2; TRBD1 is a possible D gene (6 bases). CDR3 length: 12 residues. V lost 6 bases, J lost 7 bases, and 12 bases lay in between. Germline lookup yields CDR1 MNHEY and CDR2 SVGAGI. CDR3 coding DNA: TGTGCCAGCAGACGGACAGACTCTGGCTACACCTTC. It translates to CASRRTDSGYTF.

The genes are TRBV24-1 and TRBJ1-4; D might be TRBD1 (5 bases). Per the germline V gene, CDR1 is KGHDR and CDR2 is SFDVKD. The CDR3 loop spans 20 amino acids. V gave up 4 bases and J gave up 3 bases, with 26 bases separating them. The CDR3 coding sequence is TGTGCCACCAGTGAGCGGGGTCCAAGGAGGTCGCAGGGACCTAATGAAAAACTGTTTTTT. Translation: CATSERGPRRSQGPNEKLFF.

This chain uses TRBV21-1 with TRBJ2-7; TRBD1, as called in the table, went unchecked against the DNA. TRBV21-1 is shown as a pseudogene. This CDR3 has 14 amino acids. The CDR3 DNA reads TGTGCCAGCAGCAGGTACAGCCGCTCCTACGAGCAGTACTTC. Amino acid sequence: CASSRYSRSYEQYF.

V is TRBV13 and J is TRBJ1-2; 8 bases agree with TRBD1. The V gene's germline CDR1 is PRHDT and CDR2 FYEKMQ (reference sequence). Germline trimming cut 2 bases from V and 5 bases from J; bases unmatched to any gene: 10. This CDR3 has 16 amino acids. The chain's CDR3 is CASSLRPGQGAYGYTF. CDR3 DNA: TGTGCCAGCAGCTTACGCCCCGGGCAGGGGGCTTATGGCTACACCTTC.

CDR3 in DNA: TGTGCCAGCAGCTTGGACGGTGCAACTAATGAAAAACTGTTTTTT. The encoded protein is CASSLDGATNEKLFF. The V call is TRBV5-5, the J call TRBJ1-4; D is uncertain. The CDR3 consists of 15 residues. Germline V gene data show CDR1 as SGHKS and CDR2 as YYEKEE (reference sequence). V was clipped by 0 bases and J by 0 bases, with 6 bases between them.